This T cell receptor (beta chain) was identified in a study of CD4 T cells in relation to SARS-CoV-2 and coronaviruses. Broader study findings: Compared with monoreactive clones, crossreactive clones showed significantly weaker SARS-CoV-2 expansion.

V lost 0 bases and J lost 0, with 5 bases in between. The CDR3 length is 14 residues. CDR1 LGHDT and CDR2 YNNKEL come from the germline V gene (reference sequence). Regarding this clone: Antigen: not known.

Deep TCR-beta sequencing used DNA from uncultured naive and memory CD4+ T cells. Clones were sequenced by immunoSEQ multiplex PCR, and TCRdb holds only the in-frame ones, with some missing. The sample lists 60,000 to 85,000 clones, about 92% occurring once. Before the COVID-19 pandemic, during about 2010-2018, CD4+ T cells were taken from unexposed donors. The sample taken for sequencing was naive CD4+ T cells from PBMCs. The subset here: naive CD4+ T cells isolated by negative enrichment. V is TRBV3-1 (or the pseudogene TRBV3-2) and J is TRBJ1-1; D is uncertain. The sequence was obtained from a human donor in good health. CDR3 loop: CASSQEALNTEAFF. The CDR3, as DNA: TGTGCCAGCAGCCAAGAAGCCCTGAACACTGAAGCTTTCTTT.